Each of the 30 T cell receptor beta chains below was sequenced from the same sample in a study of CD8 T cells in ankylosing spondylitis. Study-level results: A motif in TCR beta, a set of about 8 highly homologous variants, appeared characteristic of ankylosing spondylitis blood.

One entry per CDR3 protein, called by TCRdb with MiXCR from the 5' RACE reads. The table has around 450,000 distinct CDR3 sequences, roughly 27% seen once. No cognate antigen is known for these TCRs. The sample taken for sequencing was blood, either unsorted or a sorted T cell fraction (not recorded which). These TCRs come from a male donor with ankylosing spondylitis.

V and J are TRBV28 and TRBJ2-4, with 8 bases lining up with TRBD2. J gave up 5 bases and V 8 bases, and 5 bases lay outside the gene matches. The CDR3 sequence is 13 residues long. The germline gives CDR1 MDHEN, CDR2 SYDVKM. The CDR3 is CASWGGGQNIQYF. The CDR3 bases are TGTGCCAGCTGGGGCGGGGGGCAAAACATTCAGTACTTC.

This clonotype was seen a single time. This chain uses TRBV3-1 with TRBJ1-2; D call uncertain. CDR1 is LGHDT, CDR2 YNNKEL, per germline (reference sequence). The CDR3 loop spans 12 amino acids. Between the trimmed V and J ends, which lost 2 bases and 7 bases, there was a span of 8 bases. The CDR3 DNA sequence: TGTGCCAGCAGCCAAACCCGGGGTGGCTACACCTTC. The encoded protein is CASSQTRGGYTF.

Only a few counts were recorded for this clonotype. The chain couples TRBV12-3 or TRBV12-4 to TRBJ2-1, with no clear D. The length of the CDR3 is 11 residues. Trimming cost V 4 bases and J 10 bases, with 8 bases left between them. The CDR3 sequence is CASSYLGEQFF. The CDR3 DNA is TGTGCCAGCAGTTACTTAGGCGAGCAGTTCTTC.

This clonotype was seen more than once but under ten times. The rearrangement links TRBV10-3 to TRBJ1-2; possibly TRBD1 for D (5 bases). Germline assignment: CDR1 ENHRY and CDR2 SYGVKD. V was pared by 6 bases and J by 1 base, with 18 bases between. The CDR3 has 16 amino acids. The CDR3 spells CAIRPPGAEYNYGYTF. As DNA, the CDR3 is TGTGCCATCAGGCCTCCCGGGGCAGAATATAACTATGGCTACACCTTC.

There are a few counts of this clonotype. The V gene is TRBV5-1, the J gene TRBJ2-5; 9 nucleotides match TRBD1. With 5 bases clipped from V and 6 bases from J, the junction kept 8 bases outside the gene matches. The V gene's germline CDR1 is SGHRS and CDR2 YFSETQ. CDR3 length: 14 residues. This CDR3 is CASRAEQGAKTQYF. The CDR3 DNA reads TGCGCCAGCAGGGCAGAACAGGGGGCGAAGACCCAGTACTTC.

This clonotype was observed a few times. The chain joins TRBV25-1 to TRBJ1-2, with D maybe TRBD1 (5 bases). CDR3 length: 13 amino acids. Trimming took 7 bases from V and 6 from J, leaving 15 bases between them. Per germline, CDR1 MGHDK and CDR2 SYGVNS. The DNA of the CDR3 is TGTGCCAGCAAAAGGGGTCTGGGTGATGGCTACACCTTC. Translating gives CASKRGLGDGYTF.

The chain links TRBV24-1 to TRBJ2-3; 8 bases map to TRBD1. J was trimmed by 6 bases and V by 4 bases; bases with no gene match: 5. The CDR3 covers 14 residues. CDR1 KGHDR and CDR2 SFDVKD come from the germline V gene. In DNA form, the CDR3 reads TGTGCCACCAGTGACTCAGGGGGCTCGGATACGCAGTATTTT. It yields the protein CATSDSGGSDTQYF.

Only a few counts were recorded for this clonotype. This rearrangement joins TRBV5-5 to TRBJ1-4; no clear D gene. Deletions cut 0 bases from V and 8 bases from J, with 14 bases between. The CDR3 extends over 15 amino acids. The germline V gene has CDR1 SGHKS and CDR2 YYEKEE (reference sequence). As DNA, the CDR3 is TGTGCCAGCAGCTTGGTTGCAGAAATTGGGGAAAAACTGTTTTTT. Translated: CASSLVAEIGEKLFF.

Only a few counts were recorded for this clonotype. The chain employs TRBV10-3 and TRBJ1-2, with D tentatively TRBD1 (5 bases). Germline assignment: CDR1 ENHRY and CDR2 SYGVKD. Trimming stripped 7 bases from V and 4 bases from J, with 28 bases between. CDR3 length equals 18 residues. The CDR3 protein is CAITATGTPEDLLYGYTF. The CDR3 coding sequence is TGTGCCATCACCGCCACAGGTACGCCCGAGGATCTCCTCTATGGCTACACCTTC.

The V and J genes are TRBV12-3 or TRBV12-4 and TRBJ1-5; D possibly corresponds to TRBD1 (5 bases). The CDR3 is 15 residues long. Trimming stripped 7 bases from V and 7 bases from J, with 20 bases between. The CDR3 nucleotides are TGTGCCAGCACTACGACTGTTACGGAGGGGCAGCCCCAGCATTTT. It translates to CASTTTVTEGQPQHF.

The chain is built from TRBV20-1 and TRBJ2-7, with a weak D call TRBD1 (7 bases). Looked up from germline, CDR1 is DFQATT and CDR2 is SNEGSKA (reference sequence). This CDR3 is built from 15 residues. The V end was cut by 6 bases, the J end by 6 bases, with 24 bases between. This chain's CDR3 is CSAYPGDRDVVEQYF. CDR3 DNA: TGCAGTGCATATCCGGGGGACAGAGACGTCGTCGAGCAGTACTTC.

The chain couples TRBV6-6 to TRBJ2-1; possibly TRBD2 for D (6 bases). Trimming took off 7 bases at V and 8 bases at J, with 9 bases between the two ends. Germline CDR1 and CDR2: MNHNY and SVGAGI (reference sequence). The CDR3 consists of 11 residues. The DNA of the CDR3 is TGTGCCAGCAACCGCGGGGATGAGCAGTTCTTC. It is translated as CASNRGDEQFF.

This rearrangement joins TRBV20-1 to TRBJ2-1; D not resolved. V lost 0 bases and J lost 4, with 10 bases in between. CDR1 and CDR2 from the germline V gene are DFQATT and SNEGSKA (reference sequence). This CDR3 is built from 14 residues. The CDR3 region has the DNA TGCAGTGCTAGAGATTTGGCTAGATACAATGAGCAGTTCTTC. Its protein product is CSARDLARYNEQFF.

The chain uses TRBV24-1 and TRBJ2-3; tentative D call: TRBD1 (6 bases). Germline CDR1 and CDR2: KGHDR and SFDVKD. With 10 bases removed from V and 1 base from J, the gap between germline ends came to 11 bases. The CDR3 is 13 residues long. The CDR3 is CATQGSGTDTQYF. CDR3 bases: TGTGCCACACAGGGATCGGGCACAGATACGCAGTATTTT.

This sequence joins TRBV29-1 and TRBJ2-5; D is unclear. Germline V gives CDR1 SQVTM, CDR2 ANQGSEA. This CDR3 comprises 13 residues. Deletions cut 6 bases from V and 5 bases from J, with 16 bases between. For the CDR3, the DNA is TGCAGCGTAGGCGGTCGGACGGTGGAGACCCAGTACTTC. Its translation: CSVGGRTVETQYF.

The chain uses TRBV5-1 and TRBJ2-5, with 11 bases that match TRBD1. This CDR3 is built from 16 residues. Germline values: CDR1 SGHRS, CDR2 YFSETQ. Trimming removed 3 bases from V and 5 bases from J; junction bases left unmatched: 9. The CDR3 loop reads CASSSSGTGGLETQYF. For the CDR3, the DNA is TGCGCCAGCAGCTCGTCCGGGACAGGGGGTTTGGAGACCCAGTACTTC.

This chain joins TRBV20-1 and TRBJ2-5; the D gene is possibly TRBD2 (5 bases). This CDR3 has 15 residues. V lost 1 base and J lost 5, with 17 bases in between. The germline V gene has CDR1 DFQATT and CDR2 SNEGSKA (reference sequence). The CDR3 here is CSARGSGWGAETQYF. The DNA for the CDR3 is TGCAGTGCTAGAGGTTCCGGGTGGGGAGCTGAGACCCAGTACTTC.

V usage is TRBV6-5 and J usage is TRBJ2-7; the match to TRBD2 covers 8 bases. CDR3 length: 15 residues. V dropped 4 bases and J dropped 3; count of bases not matched to a gene: 8. The germline gives CDR1 MNHEY, CDR2 SVGAGI. CDR3 in amino acids: CASSSVAGGGYEQYF. In DNA, the CDR3 is TGTGCCAGCAGTTCGGTGGCGGGAGGAGGCTACGAGCAGTACTTC.

Only one count was recorded for this clonotype. This chain uses TRBV5-1 with TRBJ2-2, with 7 bases lining up with TRBD1. Germline CDR1 is SGHRS and CDR2 is YFSETQ. CDR3 length: 17 residues. The V segment lost 0 bases and the J segment 2 bases; nucleotides outside the gene matches: 7. CDR3 sequence reads: CASSLGQGLPNTGELFF. CDR3 in DNA: TGCGCCAGCAGCTTGGGACAGGGCCTCCCAAACACCGGGGAGCTGTTTTTT.

The V gene is TRBV6-2 or TRBV6-3, the J gene TRBJ2-4; 8 bases line up with TRBD1. This CDR3 has 18 amino acids. The germline CDR1 and CDR2 sequences are MNHEY and SVGEGT. J gave up 1 base and V 2 bases, and 10 bases lay outside the gene matches. The CDR3: CASSYPDREVWAKNIQYF. CDR3 DNA sequence: TGTGCCAGCAGTTACCCGGACAGGGAGGTTTGGGCCAAAAACATTCAGTACTTC.

The chain uses TRBV2 and TRBJ2-7; the D gene is possibly TRBD2 (7 bases). The CDR3 covers 14 residues. Germline V CDR1 and CDR2: SNHLY, FYNNEI. The V end lost 6 bases, the J end lost 6 bases, and 18 bases lay between the germline ends. The CDR3, as DNA: TGTGCCAGCAGACCCGGACTAGAAGGGGGCGAGCAGTACTTC. Amino acid sequence: CASRPGLEGGEQYF.

A word on this clonotype: The junction does not match germline at one end; this may be a read error. The chain has TRBV12-3 or TRBV12-4 and TRBJ2-5; TRBD2 aligns across 11 bases. The CDR3 loop spans 15 amino acids. CDR3 residues: CVSSPRTSGQETQYF. CDR3 nucleotide sequence: TGTGTCAGCAGTCCCCGGACTAGCGGGCAAGAGACCCAGTACTTC.

This clonotype was seen a handful of times. Written as DNA, the CDR3 is TGTGCCAGCACCCAATGGACAGTTACTGAAGCTTTCTTT. It codes for CASTQWTVTEAFF. The chain is built from TRBV12-3 or TRBV12-4 and TRBJ1-1; the D gene is possibly TRBD1 (6 bases). The V end was cut by 7 bases, the J end by 5 bases, with 14 bases between. The CDR3 loop spans 13 amino acids.

The rearrangement joins TRBV5-1 to TRBJ2-2; no clear D. From germline, CDR1 is SGHRS and CDR2 YFSETQ. There are 13 residues in the CDR3. Trimming shortened V by 3 bases and J by 4 bases, and 7 bases separated the two germline ends. The CDR3 spells CASSSDPTGELFF. As DNA, the CDR3 is TGCGCCAGCAGCTCAGATCCCACCGGGGAGCTGTTTTTT.

This rearrangement joins TRBV18 to TRBJ2-2; the D is unclear. The CDR3 loop spans 14 amino acids. V lost 5 bases to trimming and J lost 1 base, with 8 bases between them. Germline CDR1 and CDR2: KGHSH and LQKENI. The DNA of the CDR3 is TGTGCCAGCTCAAACATCGGGAACACCGGGGAGCTGTTTTTT. Translation gives CASSNIGNTGELFF.

The V and J genes are TRBV7-4 and TRBJ2-7; TRBD1 or TRBD2 may be the D gene (5 bases each). Germline CDR1 is SGHVT and CDR2 is SQSDAQ. CDR3 length: 16 amino acids. Trimming stripped 3 bases from V and 0 bases from J, with 15 bases between. The CDR3 DNA reads as TGTGCCAGCAGCTTCTGGGGGTCCCCCACCTCCTACGAGCAGTACGTC. Amino acid sequence: CASSFWGSPTSYEQYV.

The rearrangement links TRBV27 to TRBJ2-3, with 7 bases fitting TRBD2. The length of the CDR3 is 18 residues. The V gene end was trimmed by 2 bases and the J gene end by 2 bases; junction bases not matched to a gene: 13. Per germline, CDR1 MNHEY and CDR2 SMNVEV (reference sequence). CDR3 region: CASSLRGRGAGNTDTQYF. The CDR3 DNA reads TGTGCCAGCAGTTTACGGGGACGGGGAGCGGGAAACACAGATACGCAGTATTTT.

The V gene is TRBV7-9, the J gene TRBJ2-3; D might be TRBD1 or TRBD2, each matching 5 bases. The CDR3 consists of 14 residues. Trimming cost V 3 bases and J 2 bases, with 9 bases left between them. CDR1 and CDR2 (germline): SEHNR, FQNEAQ (reference sequence). CDR3 in DNA: TGTGCCAGCAGCTTCGACGGGGCCACAGATACGCAGTATTTT. It codes for CASSFDGATDTQYF.

This clonotype showed up just a few times. The gene calls are TRBV12-3 or TRBV12-4 and TRBJ2-7, with 8 bases that match TRBD2. The J segment lost 4 bases and the V segment lost 3 bases, leaving 5 bases of the junction unmatched. This CDR3 has 14 amino acids. Written as DNA, the CDR3 is TGTGCCAGCAGTTTGGGACTAGAAAGGTACGAGCAGTACTTC. Its protein is CASSLGLERYEQYF.

This clonotype occurred a few times. The chain carries TRBV5-1 and TRBJ2-7; 9 nucleotides match TRBD1. The J segment lost 5 bases and the V segment lost 1 base, leaving 7 bases of the junction unmatched. CDR3 length equals 15 residues. CDR1 SGHRS and CDR2 YFSETQ come from the germline V gene. The DNA for the CDR3 is TGCGCCAGCAGCTTGCGGGACAGGGTATACAACGAGCAGTACTTC. Protein: CASSLRDRVYNEQYF.